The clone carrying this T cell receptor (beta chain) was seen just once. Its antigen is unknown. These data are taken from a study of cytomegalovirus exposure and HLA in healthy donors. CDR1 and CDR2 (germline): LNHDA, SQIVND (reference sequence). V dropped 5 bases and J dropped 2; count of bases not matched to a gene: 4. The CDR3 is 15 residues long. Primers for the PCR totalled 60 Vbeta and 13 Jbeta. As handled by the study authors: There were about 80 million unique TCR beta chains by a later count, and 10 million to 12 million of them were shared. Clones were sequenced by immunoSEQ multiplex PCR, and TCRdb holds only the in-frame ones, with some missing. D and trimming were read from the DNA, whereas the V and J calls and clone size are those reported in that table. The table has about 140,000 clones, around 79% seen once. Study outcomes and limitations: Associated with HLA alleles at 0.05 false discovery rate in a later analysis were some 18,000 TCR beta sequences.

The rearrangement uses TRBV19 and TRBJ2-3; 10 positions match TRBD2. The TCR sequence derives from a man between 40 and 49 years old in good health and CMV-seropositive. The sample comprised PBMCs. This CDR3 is CASSRTSGFTDTQYF. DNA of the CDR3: TGTGCCAGTAGTCGGACTAGCGGATTCACAGATACGCAGTATTTT.